Listed here is a single T cell receptor (beta chain). Produced via immunoSEQ multiplex PCR; TCRdb's table is partial and in-frame only. The sample carries approximately 430,000 clones, 70% to 90% recorded once. The data derive from a study of blood T cell repertoires in COVID-19. As for the study in general: Samples taken during acute and convalescent COVID-19 were collected in the United States, Italy and Spain.

Material: peripheral blood. The TCR sequence derives from a woman between 25 and 40 years old with active or convalescent COVID-19.

The CDR3 loop is CASSPWTGTYEQYF. The DNA of the CDR3 is TGTGCCAGTAGTCCCTGGACAGGAACCTACGAGCAGTACTTC. V is TRBV19 and J is TRBJ2-7; 7 bases fit TRBD1. CDR3 length: 14 residues. Trimming took 5 bases from V and 2 from J; bases not matched to a gene: 6. CDR1 is LNHDA, CDR2 SQIVND, per germline (reference sequence).